This T cell receptor (beta chain) was found in a study of blood T cell repertoires in COVID-19. Overall study: The origin of the acute and convalescent COVID-19 samples was the United States, Italy and Spain. Sample material is recorded as cDNA or gDNA derived from T cells, B-cell-depleted T cells, or PBMCs.

This CDR3 contains 15 residues. The V gene's germline CDR1 is SEHNR and CDR2 FQNEAQ (reference sequence). Trimming shortened V by 6 bases and J by 0 bases, and 11 bases separated the two germline ends. Authors' analysis steps: Nucleated cell number was recorded as an estimate derived from reference gene primer amplification. Here immunoSEQ multiplex PCR was the method, and the copy in TCRdb shows in-frame clones only, minus some. That table gives V, J and clone size, and the DNA gave D and trimming. The table has about 110,000 clones, approximately 84% seen once. The sample consisted of peripheral blood. The chain has TRBV7-9 and TRBJ2-2, with D maybe TRBD1 (6 bases). The receptor was isolated from a woman aged 40 to 50 with acute or convalescent COVID-19. CDR3 region: CASRDEGANTGELFF. CDR3 in DNA: TGTGCCAGCAGAGACGAGGGGGCGAACACCGGGGAGCTGTTTTTT.